The sequence of this T cell receptor beta chain was determined in a study of PD-1 blockade in classical Hodgkin lymphoma (dated by TCRdb to 2020 to 2021). Looking at the study overall: Nivolumab dosing was 3 mg/kg intravenously every 2 weeks, continuing until either disease progression or unacceptable toxicity. To define a peripheral blood immune signature of response to PD-1 blockade in classical Hodgkin lymphoma, the study combined TCR beta sequencing with CyTOF. Broad study findings and their caveats: Baseline TCR diversity was reported to be lower in newly diagnosed patients than in healthy donors and to be lower still in relapsed/refractory patients. Diversity was lower in patients who began nivolumab less than 1 year after ASCT, so these patients were left out of later analyses to avoid confounding by immune reconstitution. By C4D1, a significant rise was seen in CD4+ TCR diversity but not in CD8+ TCR diversity (p=0.0027 vs p=0.16), and the rise was most apparent among complete responders (p=0.02). Only a single clinical trial cohort was studied, and what caused the repertoire differences, possibly disease activity or prior therapy, remained undefined. Among trial patients, those achieving complete response had baseline diversity similar to that of newly diagnosed patients, while diversity was significantly lower in partial responders and progressors.

Per the publication, the time point label means: cycle 4 day 1 (C4D1), after 6 weeks of nivolumab. Relapse after autologous stem cell transplantation had occurred in all trial patients, and cohorts A, B and C were distinguished by prior brentuximab vedotin exposure. Using a Miltenyi CD4+ T cell isolation kit, CD4+ T cells were purified from thawed PBMCs through magnetic negative selection. The trial cohort was composed of about 53 patients with relapsed/refractory classical Hodgkin lymphoma, for whom complete response, partial response or progressive disease was recorded as best overall response. In the multi-cohort phase II CheckMate 205 trial, trial patients received single-agent nivolumab. Best overall response was determined by an independent review committee according to the 2007 International Working Group response criteria. PBMCs from the trial were collected at three points: immediately before nivolumab initiation (C1D1), and during therapy at cycle 2 day 1 and cycle 4 day 1. After peripheral blood was drawn into 8 mL Vacutainer Cell Preparation Tubes, PBMCs were isolated by centrifugation and then cryopreserved. Purified CD4+ and CD8+ fractions were generated only in cases for which an additional PBMC sample was available. Magnetically labelled cells were removed on LS columns in a quadroMACS separator, and the flow-through was collected as the purified fraction.

Genomic DNA was isolated using the Qiagen DNeasy kit from unsorted PBMCs as well as from negatively selected CD4+ and CD8+ fractions. TCR beta CDR3 regions were amplified by immunoSEQ multiplex PCR using primers annealing to V and J segments. A synthetic immune receptor repertoire was used to minimize amplification bias, and any remaining bias was removed computationally after sequencing. From the authors' description of their analysis: Repertoire diversity was quantified as the Shannon entropy index using custom Python scripts. The unsorted, CD4+ and CD8+ repertoires were each analyzed separately, with the exception of combined analyses, where CD4+ and CD8+ sequences were merged in silico. Clonal expansion was defined as a frequency increase of at least 2-fold after treatment compared with C1D1, and clones undetected at baseline were assigned a pseudocount of 0.5. Singleton clones were defined as clones with 0 or 1 copy at C1D1, and non-singleton clones were defined as clones with 2 or more copies. Clones expanded in unsorted samples were annotated as CD4+, CD8+ or unknown by matching protein sequences in sorted samples from the same patient. Diversity changes from C1D1 to C4D1 were tested in paired samples using Wilcoxon tests. TCRdb re-hosts the immuneACCESS table, in-frame sequences only. Its copies lack some clones; in the studies checked, an unresolved V gene accounts for under half of them, and the cause for the rest is not known. V and J calls and clone size are those listed in that table; D and trimming were worked out from the DNA. The sample profile shows around 16,000 clones; about three quarters of them were found once. The ten biggest clones cover 1.5% to 2% of the sample.

A remark on this clone: There is no known antigen for this receptor. No much larger clone is present one base from it, and per-base qualities are unavailable.

Sequences SGHNT (CDR1) and YENEEA (CDR2) are obtained from the germline V gene. Inclusive of the bounding cysteine and phenylalanine, the CDR3 is 17 residues long. Left in the record is the CDR3 DNA by itself, 51 bases read in frame from the first base. Relative to germline, V is missing 2 bases and J is missing 9 bases, with 13 bases of the junction outside any gene match. The sample was CD4+ T cells from blood, taken before the fourth cycle of nivolumab. This receptor chain uses TRBV11-3 and TRBJ2-1; 10 bases in the junction line up with TRBD2. The sequence was obtained from a human donor with classical Hodgkin lymphoma. In nucleotides, the sequence is TGTGCCAGCAGCTTAACACTTGGCTCTAGCGGGAGTGGTGAGCAGTTCTTC. Protein translation: CASSLTLGSSGSGEQFF.